This passage covers 21 T cell receptor beta chains from one sample sequenced in a study of T cells expressing NK-cell markers. TCRdb reprocessed the 5' RACE reads and reports one entry per CDR3 protein, with no DNA. The sample's table shows about 150,000 distinct CDR3 sequences. What was sequenced was blood T cells: a sorted CD56 or NKG2C T cell subset, CD4+ or CD8+ T cells, or bulk PBMC T cells (not recorded which). These receptors were collected from a woman aged 45-60 years in good health.

This chain uses TRBV9 with TRBJ2-4; TCRdb proposes TRBD1, but this gene call is untestable without DNA. The germline V gene has CDR1 SGDLS and CDR2 YYNGEE. CDR3 length equals 14 residues. CDR3: CASSVGGGKNIQYF. Full variable domain (remainder filled in from reference TRBV9 and TRBJ2-4): DSGVTQTPKHLITATGQRVTLRCSPRSGDLSVYWYQQSLDQGLQFLIQYYNGEERAKGNILERFSAQQFPDLHSELNLSSLELGDSALYFCASSVGGGKNIQYFGAGTRLSVL.

The chain links TRBV10-3 to TRBJ2-3; checking the TCRdb D call of TRBD1 is not possible without DNA. Germline values: CDR1 ENHRY, CDR2 SYGVKD. The CDR3 runs to 14 residues. CDR3 region: CAISESGQYDTQYF.

The chain carries TRBV11-3 and TRBJ2-1; as DNA is missing, the TRBD2 call by TCRdb cannot be tested. The V gene's germline CDR1 is SGHNT and CDR2 YENEEA. There are 17 residues in the CDR3. The CDR3 loop is CASSPRLAGAAYNEQFF.

The chain combines TRBV19 with TRBJ2-1; checking the TCRdb D call of TRBD2 is not possible without DNA. Germline CDR1 reads LNHDA; CDR2 reads SQIVND (reference sequence). This CDR3 is built from 15 residues. CDR3 in amino acids: CASSISLAGEGEQFF.

The gene calls are TRBV4-1 and TRBJ1-1. The CDR3 length is 16 residues. Germline CDR1 reads MGHRA; CDR2 reads YSYEKL. The CDR3 is CASRGVWVGMNTEAFF.

The rearrangement uses TRBV11-1 and TRBJ2-1; TCRdb selects TRBD1, and the lack of DNA leaves this call unchecked. Germline values: CDR1 SGHAT, CDR2 FQDESV (reference sequence). The CDR3 runs to 15 residues. CDR3: CASSLAGQGYNEQFF. The whole variable domain, filled in from reference TRBV11-1 and TRBJ2-1, reads EAEVAQSPRYKITEKSQAVAFWCDPISGHATLYWYRQILGQGPELLVQFQDESVVDDSQLPKDRFSAERLKGVDSTLKIQPAELGDSAMYLCASSLAGQGYNEQFFGPGTRLTVL.

The chain recombines TRBV12-3 or TRBV12-4 with TRBJ1-3. This CDR3 has 15 residues. CDR3 loop: CASSLGTFSGNTIYF.

V is TRBV24-1 and J is TRBJ1-4; the D call of TRBD1 rests on TCRdb alone, since no DNA is present to check it. CDR1 KGHDR and CDR2 SFDVKD come from the germline V gene. This CDR3 is 17 amino acids long. CDR3: CATSDSGTGATNEKLFF.

The chain recombines TRBV20-1 with TRBJ2-7; the TCRdb call, TRBD1, lacks DNA for checking. The CDR3 spans 14 residues. Germline V gene data show CDR1 as DFQATT and CDR2 as SNEGSKA (reference sequence). The CDR3 spells CSATSGPGAYEQYF.

This chain joins TRBV30 and TRBJ2-1; TCRdb designates TRBD1, a call that cannot be tested without DNA. This CDR3 is 13 amino acids long. Germline V lookup: CDR1 GTSNPN, CDR2 SVGIG (reference sequence). The CDR3 region is CAWSTGFFNEQFF.

The rearrangement joins TRBV9 to TRBJ2-2. The germline V gene has CDR1 SGDLS and CDR2 YYNGEE. The CDR3 has 13 residues. The CDR3 region is CASSYERGGELFF.

This chain joins TRBV12-5 and TRBJ2-5; TCRdb lists TRBD1, though no DNA is available to test this call. This CDR3 region has 11 residues. In germline, CDR1 is LGHNT, CDR2 FRNRAP. The CDR3 protein is CASSQGQTQYF.

The chain has TRBV6-5 and TRBJ1-3; TCRdb designates TRBD1, a call that cannot be tested without DNA. Germline loops: CDR1 MNHEY, CDR2 SVGAGI. This CDR3 spans 14 amino acids. The CDR3: CASSQGQGRNTIYF.

The chain carries TRBV6-5 and TRBJ2-7; TCRdb calls TRBD2, which cannot be checked without DNA. The germline V gene encodes CDR1 MNHEY and CDR2 SVGAGI. This CDR3 has 17 residues. This CDR3 is CASSGRTSGRHSYEQYF.

This chain links TRBV11-2 with TRBJ2-3; TCRdb designates TRBD1, a call that cannot be tested without DNA. This CDR3 is 16 amino acids long. Germline V CDR1 and CDR2: SGHAT, FQNNGV. CDR3 in amino acids: CASSFLLATGADTQYF.

V usage is TRBV20-1 and J usage is TRBJ2-3; absent DNA, TCRdb's TRBD2 call cannot be checked. The germline gives CDR1 DFQATT, CDR2 SNEGSKA (reference sequence). This CDR3 is built from 16 residues. CDR3 region: CSATSSLAGRPDTQYF.

The chain couples TRBV4-1 to TRBJ2-5; TCRdb's D gene call, TRBD2, goes unchecked for lack of DNA. CDR3 length equals 14 residues. Germline V gene lookup returns CDR1 MGHRA and CDR2 YSYEKL. The CDR3 reads CASSHGPSGETQYF.

This sequence joins TRBV6-5 and TRBJ2-1; absent DNA, TCRdb's TRBD2 call cannot be checked. Germline CDR1 MNHEY, CDR2 SVGAGI. The CDR3 extends over 17 amino acids. The CDR3 protein is CASSPPTSGWAYNEQFF.

The chain is built from TRBV19 and TRBJ2-7; as DNA is missing, the TRBD1 call by TCRdb cannot be tested. Germline V gene sequence: CDR1 LNHDA, CDR2 SQIVND (reference sequence). CDR3 length: 14 residues. The CDR3 spells CANSIETWGLEQYF.

The V call is TRBV15, the J call TRBJ2-1. Germline CDR1 LNHNV, CDR2 YYDKDF (reference sequence). This CDR3 region has 12 residues. CDR3 sequence: CATRLSYNEQFF.

The chain is built from TRBV10-3 and TRBJ1-6. This CDR3 has 15 residues. Germline CDR1 ENHRY, CDR2 SYGVKD. The CDR3 loop is CASRDIATNNSPLHF.